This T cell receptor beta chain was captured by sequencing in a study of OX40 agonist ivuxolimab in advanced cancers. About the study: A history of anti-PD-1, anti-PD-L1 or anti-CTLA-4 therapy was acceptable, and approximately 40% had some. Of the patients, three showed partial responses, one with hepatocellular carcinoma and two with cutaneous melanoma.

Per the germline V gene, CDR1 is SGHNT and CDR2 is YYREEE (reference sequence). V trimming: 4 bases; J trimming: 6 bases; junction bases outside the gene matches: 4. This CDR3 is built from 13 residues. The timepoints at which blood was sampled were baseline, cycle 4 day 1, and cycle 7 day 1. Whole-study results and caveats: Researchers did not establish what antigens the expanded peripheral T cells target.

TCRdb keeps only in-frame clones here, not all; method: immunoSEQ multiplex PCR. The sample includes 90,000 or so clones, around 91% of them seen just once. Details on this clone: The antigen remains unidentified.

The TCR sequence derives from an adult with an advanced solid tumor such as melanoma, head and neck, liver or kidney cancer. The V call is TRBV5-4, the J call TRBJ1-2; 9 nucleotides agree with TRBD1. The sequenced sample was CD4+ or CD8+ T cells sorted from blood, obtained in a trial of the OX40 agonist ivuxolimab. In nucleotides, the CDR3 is TGTGCCAGCAGCGTGGACAGGGGAAATGGCTACACCTTC. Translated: CASSVDRGNGYTF.